The next 3 T cell receptor beta chains were all read from a single sample in a study of blood T cell repertoires in COVID-19. Profiled with immunoSEQ multiplex PCR; TCRdb holds only in-frame clones, not every one. The sample yields approximately 300,000 clones, 70% to 90% seen once. The specimen sequenced was peripheral blood. The receptors derive from a man between 18 and 29 years old who had recovered from COVID-19.

The V gene is TRBV29-1, the J gene TRBJ1-1; possibly TRBD1 for D (6 bases). Germline values: CDR1 SQVTM, CDR2 ANQGSEA. CDR3 length: 15 residues. The ends were cut back, 7 bases at V and 0 bases at J, with 18 bases in the middle. The CDR3 protein is CSATLDSLLNTEAFF. The CDR3 coding sequence is TGCAGCGCGACTCTGGACAGTCTCTTGAACACTGAAGCTTTCTTT.

There are a few counts of this clone. The chain joins TRBV3-1 (or the pseudogene TRBV3-2) to TRBJ2-7, with 14 bases matching TRBD2. After removal of 4 bases from V and 5 bases from J, the junction contained 4 bases not matched to a gene. The CDR3 length is 15 residues. The germline V gene has CDR1 LGHDT and CDR2 YNNKEL (reference sequence). The CDR3 spells CASSPGTSGSHEQYF. The CDR3 DNA follows: TGTGCCAGCAGCCCCGGGACTAGCGGGAGCCACGAGCAGTACTTC.

J is TRBJ1-3 and V is TRBV6-5, with D possibly TRBD1 on 5 matching bases. V was pared by 0 bases and J by 4 bases, with 7 bases between. The CDR3 extends over 14 amino acids. Germline V gives CDR1 MNHEY, CDR2 SVGAGI. CDR3 sequence: CASSYSGGGNTIYF. The CDR3 DNA reads TGTGCCAGCAGTTACTCGGGGGGAGGAAACACCATATATTTT.